The rows below give T cell receptor beta chains drawn from one sample of a study of cytomegalovirus exposure and HLA in healthy donors. TCRdb's table, derived via immunoSEQ multiplex PCR, lists solely in-frame clones and lacks some. The sample yields approximately 170,000 clones, approximately 81% seen once. Sequencing was done on a sample of PBMCs. The receptors here all came from a man aged 50 to 59 in good health and CMV-seropositive. Both conserved end residues are part of each CDR3. A D gene is named only where the DNA matches it firmly. Clone size is stated in some rows and not others, as once, few, many or a class when expanded.

d_call	clone_size	v_call	j_call	cdr3_aa	cdr3_nt
TRBD1	NA	TRBV7-8	TRBJ2-7	CASIGTGIHEQYF	TGTGCCAGCATAGGGACAGGGATCCACGAGCAGTACTTC
NA	NA	TRBV30	TRBJ1-3	CAWSDYTIYF	TGTGCCTGGAGTGACTACACCATATATTTT
TRBD2	NA	TRBV5-1	TRBJ2-3	CASSLAGLAGGSTDTQYF	TGCGCCAGCAGCTTGGCGGGACTAGCGGGGGGGTCCACAGATACGCAGTATTTT
TRBD1	NA	TRBV18	TRBJ2-2	CASSSRTQTGATGELFF	TGTGCCAGCTCATCCCGCACCCAGACAGGGGCCACCGGGGAGCTGTTTTTT
NA	NA	TRBV2	TRBJ1-5	CASRRPGNQPQHF	TGTGCCAGCAGACGTCCGGGCAATCAGCCCCAGCATTTT
NA	few	TRBV5-4	TRBJ1-2	CASSAEVDYGYTF	TGTGCCAGCAGCGCGGAGGTAGACTATGGCTACACCTTC
NA	NA	TRBV16	TRBJ2-7	CASSLRRGADEQYF	TGTGCCAGCAGCCTTAGACGCGGGGCCGACGAGCAGTACTTC
NA	NA	TRBV28	TRBJ2-3	CASSFPSGLTDTQYF	TGTGCCAGCAGTTTCCCAAGCGGGCTTACAGATACGCAGTATTTT
NA	NA	TRBV10-3	TRBJ1-1	CAIGSTEGGSEAFF	TGTGCCATCGGATCCACTGAGGGAGGGTCTGAAGCTTTCTTT
TRBD1	once	TRBV7-2	TRBJ2-2	CASNRLGQGNGELFF	TGTGCCAGCAACCGTTTAGGACAGGGGAACGGGGAGCTGTTTTTT
NA	NA	TRBV10-3	TRBJ2-5	CAISVGGSQETQYF	TGTGCCATCAGCGTTGGGGGCTCCCAAGAGACCCAGTACTTC
NA	NA	TRBV30	TRBJ1-2	CAWLLEAFGGYTF	TGTGCCTGGCTATTAGAGGCCTTTGGTGGCTACACCTTC
NA	NA	TRBV7-2	TRBJ1-1	CASTVFGQFEAFF	TGTGCCAGCACCGTGTTTGGCCAGTTCGAAGCTTTCTTT
NA	NA	TRBV5-1	TRBJ2-7	CASSLGSGNPYEQYF	TGCGCCAGCAGCTTGGGGTCGGGGAATCCCTACGAGCAGTACTTC
NA	once	TRBV4-1	TRBJ1-5	CASSQRGSGQPQHF	TGCGCCAGCAGCCAACGGGGGTCCGGTCAGCCCCAGCATTTT
NA	NA	TRBV28	TRBJ2-4	CASSFPGDRNIQYF	TGTGCCAGCAGTTTCCCAGGGGATCGGAACATTCAGTACTTC
NA	NA	TRBV27	TRBJ2-3	CASSPYNENTQYF	TGTGCCAGCAGTCCTTATAACGAGAATACGCAGTATTTT
NA	once	TRBV11-2	TRBJ1-2	CASSLPTGDGYTF	TGTGCCAGCAGCTTACCGACAGGTGATGGCTACACCTTC
TRBD2	NA	TRBV28	TRBJ2-7	CASSFQGLAIYEQYF	TGTGCCAGCAGTTTTCAGGGACTAGCGATCTACGAGCAGTACTTC
TRBD1	NA	TRBV4-2	TRBJ1-5	CASSESQGDQPQHF	TGTGCCAGCAGCGAGTCTCAGGGGGATCAGCCCCAGCATTTT
TRBD2	NA	TRBV6-5	TRBJ2-7	CASSSPSGSKGEQYF	TGTGCCAGCAGTTCCCCTAGCGGGAGTAAGGGGGAGCAGTACTTC
NA	few	TRBV7-2	TRBJ1-1	CASSLSRTVSMAEAFF	TGTGCCAGCAGCTTAAGTAGGACAGTAAGCATGGCTGAAGCTTTCTTT
NA	NA	TRBV28	TRBJ1-2	CASSPSDYGYTF	TGTGCCAGCAGTCCCAGCGACTATGGCTACACCTTC
NA	NA	TRBV28	TRBJ1-1	CASRTYTEAFF	TGTGCCAGCAGAACATACACTGAAGCTTTCTTT
NA	few	TRBV7-3	TRBJ2-7	CASSLSGSYEQYF	TGTGCCAGCAGCTTATCGGGGTCCTACGAGCAGTACTTC
NA	NA	TRBV27	TRBJ1-2	CASSLQGYGYTF	TGTGCCAGCAGTCTACAGGGATATGGCTACACCTTC
NA	once	TRBV9	TRBJ1-1	CASSTSGWTEAFF	TGTGCCAGCAGCACCTCAGGATGGACTGAAGCTTTCTTT
TRBD2	NA	TRBV7-9	TRBJ2-1	CASRSGTSGGYNEQFF	TGTGCCAGCAGGTCCGGGACTAGCGGGGGTTACAATGAGCAGTTCTTC
TRBD2	few	TRBV19	TRBJ2-1	CASSILWTSGSTSYNEQFF	TGTGCCAGTAGTATTCTCTGGACTAGCGGGAGTACCTCCTACAATGAGCAGTTCTTC
NA	few	TRBV28	TRBJ2-7	CASTSVYEQYF	TGTGCCAGCACGTCCGTCTACGAGCAGTACTTC
NA	NA	TRBV30	TRBJ1-5	CAWNDRNQPQHF	TGTGCCTGGAATGACAGAAATCAGCCCCAGCATTTT
NA	few	TRBV7-3	TRBJ2-7	CASSLTAAYEQYF	TGTGCCAGCTCCTTAACGGCGGCTTACGAGCAGTACTTC
NA	NA	TRBV15	TRBJ1-2	CATSRPAGQNYGYTF	TGTGCCACCAGCAGACCCGCCGGACAGAACTATGGCTACACCTTC
NA	few	TRBV27	TRBJ2-2	CASRSRSRGGELFF	TGTGCCAGCCGCTCAAGGAGTAGGGGGGGGGAGCTGTTTTTT
NA	few	TRBV6-5	TRBJ1-4	CASSYDSSYEKLFF	TGTGCCAGCAGTTACGACAGCTCTTATGAAAAACTGTTTTTT
TRBD1	NA	TRBV5-1	TRBJ2-2	CASSFAGTGSTGELFF	TGCGCCAGCAGCTTTGCCGGGACAGGGAGCACCGGGGAGCTGTTTTTT
NA	NA	TRBV19	TRBJ1-2	CASNVAVGVYGYTF	TGTGCCAGTAACGTGGCAGTGGGAGTTTACGGCTACACCTTC
TRBD1	NA	TRBV19	TRBJ2-1	CASSVTGDNEQFF	TGTGCCAGTAGTGTCACAGGGGACAATGAGCAGTTCTTC
TRBD2	NA	TRBV19	TRBJ2-7	CASSGRLAGPYEQYF	TGTGCCAGTAGTGGAAGACTAGCGGGGCCATACGAGCAGTACTTC
NA	NA	TRBV5-5	TRBJ2-3	CASSAGWDTQYF	TGTGCCAGCAGCGCCGGGTGGGATACGCAGTATTTT
NA	once	TRBV5-1	TRBJ1-2	CASSLGQGGNYTF	TGCGCCAGCAGCTTGGGGCAGGGAGGAAACTACACCTTC
NA	NA	TRBV4-1	TRBJ2-7	CASSQGTGEQYF	TGCGCCAGCAGCCAAGGGACGGGGGAGCAGTACTTC
TRBD2	NA	TRBV2	TRBJ2-2	CASTGGGELFF	TGTGCCAGCACGGGGGGAGGGGAGCTGTTTTTT